Listed below are T cell receptor beta chains from one sample, sequenced in a study of human T cells and chemical hapten exposure. One entry per CDR3 protein results from TCRdb running MiXCR on the RACE reads. Of about 55,000 distinct CDR3 sequences in the sample, 8.5% to 10% were seen once. Sequences were derived from whole blood, sampled in connection with sensitization to the hapten diphenylcyclopropenone (DPC). The receptors were sampled from a woman between 45 and 65 years old with alopecia areata. Some clones in this sample may be carry-over from other donors' samples. Each CDR3 is given with its conserved first and last residue. Each record gives: D gene, V gene, J gene, clone size, CDR3 protein, CDR3 DNA. The D gene is left open where the match is weak. Rows may omit the clone size; those that give it use once, few, many or a size class.

>.|TRBV9|TRBJ2-2|once
CASSVASYTGELFF
TGTGCCAGCAGCGTAGCGTCTTACACCGGGGAGCTGTTTTTT
>TRBD1|TRBV29-1|TRBJ1-1|many
CSVEQGQNTEAFF
TGCAGCGTAGAACAGGGGCAGAACACTGAAGCTTTCTTT
>.|TRBV20-1|TRBJ2-3|.
CSALTRASQRTDTQYF
TGCAGTGCTCTTACTCGGGCCTCCCAACGCACAGATACGCAGTATTTT
>.|TRBV18|TRBJ1-2|few
CASSPTVTNYGYTF
TGTGCCAGCTCACCGACAGTCACTAACTATGGCTACACCTTC
>.|TRBV5-1|TRBJ2-1|few
CASSLVPGIASDEQFF
TGCGCCAGCAGCTTGGTCCCGGGGATCGCCTCAGATGAGCAGTTCTTC
>TRBD1|TRBV28|TRBJ1-5|.
CASSLGQRINQPQHF
TGTGCCAGCAGTTTGGGACAGAGAATAAATCAGCCCCAGCATTTT
>.|TRBV6-5|TRBJ2-1|.
CASSSLGNEQFF
TGTGCCAGCAGTTCCCTAGGAAATGAGCAGTTCTTC
>.|TRBV18|TRBJ2-1|few
CASSPAALDEQFF
TGTGCCAGCTCACCCGCAGCGCTGGATGAGCAGTTCTTC
>.|TRBV5-5|TRBJ1-3|many
CASSLSGAVAGNTIYF
TGTGCCAGCAGCCTATCCGGGGCAGTCGCTGGAAACACCATATATTTT
>TRBD1|TRBV6-5|TRBJ2-7|.
CASSYPGQGSHEQYF
TGTGCCAGCAGTTACCCGGGACAGGGGAGTCACGAGCAGTACTTC
>.|TRBV28|TRBJ2-1|few
CAILQERNEQFF
TGTGCCATATTACAGGAGAGGAATGAGCAGTTCTTC
>TRBD1|TRBV7-9|TRBJ1-2|.
CASSHTGGNYGYTF
TGTGCCAGCAGCCATACAGGGGGAAACTATGGCTACACCTTC
>TRBD1|TRBV25-1|TRBJ1-5|few
CASSGQGARQPQHF
TGTGCCAGCAGCGGACAGGGGGCGAGGCAGCCCCAGCATTTT
>.|TRBV3-1|TRBJ2-5|many
CASSQGESGAQYF
TGTGCCAGCAGCCAAGGGGAGTCGGGGGCCCAGTACTTC
>.|TRBV7-9|TRBJ1-3|few
CASTRPSGNTIYF
TGTGCCAGCACCCGACCCTCTGGAAACACCATATATTTT
>.|TRBV3-1|TRBJ1-5|.
CASSQDLGTNQPQHF
TGTGCCAGCAGCCAAGATTTGGGTACTAATCAGCCCCAGCATTTT
>.|TRBV7-6|TRBJ1-5|.
CASSTTPDQPQHF
TGTGCCAGCAGCACAACCCCCGATCAGCCCCAGCATTTT
>TRBD1|TRBV3-1|TRBJ1-5|few
CASSQATGQQPQHF
TGTGCCAGCAGCCAAGCGACAGGGCAACAGCCCCAGCATTTT
>TRBD1|TRBV2|TRBJ2-7|few
CASLGTGIEEQYF
TGTGCCAGTTTGGGGACAGGGATTGAAGAGCAGTACTTC
>.|TRBV6-2/TRBV6-3|TRBJ1-1|many
CASRRANTEAFF
TGTGCCAGCAGACGGGCGAACACTGAAGCTTTCTTT
>.|TRBV18|TRBJ1-1|many
CASSPQPPIAFF
TGTGCCAGCTCACCTCAACCACCTATAGCTTTCTTT
>.|TRBV5-1|TRBJ1-5|many
CASSQGPALTGSNQPQHF
TGCGCCAGCAGCCAGGGTCCGGCCTTAACGGGGAGCAATCAGCCCCAGCATTTT
>.|TRBV12-3/TRBV12-4|TRBJ2-6|many
CASSLRGSTRSGANVLTF
TGTGCCAGCAGTCTCCGAGGGTCCACACGCTCTGGGGCCAACGTCCTGACTTTC
>TRBD1|TRBV7-9|TRBJ1-4|many
CASSFGTALATNEKLFF
TGTGCCAGCAGCTTTGGGACAGCCCTTGCAACTAATGAAAAACTGTTTTTT
>TRBD2|TRBV29-1|TRBJ2-1|few
CSVISGTTYNEQFF
TGCAGCGTGATTTCCGGGACTACTTACAATGAGCAGTTCTTC
>TRBD1|TRBV20-1|TRBJ1-4|.
CSARDRGQGNEKLFF
TGCAGTGCTAGAGATCGGGGACAGGGGAATGAAAAACTGTTTTTT
>TRBD1|TRBV28|TRBJ1-1|.
CAIKFATGAGEAFF
TGTGCCATCAAATTTGCTACAGGGGCCGGTGAAGCTTTCTTT
>.|TRBV20-1|TRBJ1-5|many
CSARDPWGRDDQPQHF
TGCAGTGCTAGAGACCCTTGGGGCAGGGATGATCAGCCCCAGCATTTT
>.|TRBV5-1|TRBJ2-7|few
CASSTTSGEQYF
TGCGCCAGCAGCACAACCTCGGGCGAGCAGTACTTC
>TRBD2|TRBV5-1|TRBJ2-1|.
CASSVGSTSGIYNEQFF
TGCGCCAGCAGCGTGGGGTCGACTAGCGGGATCTACAATGAGCAGTTCTTC
>.|TRBV4-1|TRBJ2-4|.
CASSQGIAKNIQYF
TGCGCCAGCAGCCAAGGCATTGCCAAAAACATTCAGTACTTC
>.|TRBV12-3/TRBV12-4|TRBJ2-3|.
CASSLGAGVFGDTQYF
TGTGCCAGCAGTTTAGGGGCAGGGGTCTTTGGAGATACGCAGTATTTT
>.|TRBV19|TRBJ2-1|.
CASSIGGGEQFF
TGTGCCAGTAGTATCGGGGGCGGTGAGCAGTTCTTC
>TRBD1|TRBV18|TRBJ2-5|.
CASSPRQGSQETQYF
TGTGCCAGCTCACCCCGACAGGGGTCACAAGAGACCCAGTACTTC
>TRBD1|TRBV20-1|TRBJ1-4|many
CSATGATNEKLFF
TGCAGTGCGACAGGGGCAACTAATGAAAAACTGTTTTTT
>TRBD2|TRBV10-3|TRBJ2-2|few
CAISYRTSGRAVDTGELFF
TGTGCCATCAGTTACAGGACTAGCGGGAGGGCCGTCGACACCGGGGAGCTGTTTTTT
>.|TRBV11-2|TRBJ1-4|few
CASSLPGTNEKLFF
TGTGCCAGCAGCTTGCCCGGGACTAATGAAAAACTGTTTTTT
>.|TRBV4-1|TRBJ1-2|many
CASSPLLRTITF
TGCGCCAGCAGCCCGCTCCTCCGGACAATTACCTTC
>TRBD2|TRBV7-6|TRBJ2-1|.
CASSLVGLAGYNEQFF
TGTGCCAGCAGCTTAGTGGGACTAGCGGGTTACAATGAGCAGTTCTTC
>.|TRBV7-2|TRBJ1-5|many
CASSLGDRAGQPQHF
TGTGCCAGCAGCTTAGGAGATAGAGCGGGTCAGCCCCAGCATTTT
>.|TRBV5-1|TRBJ1-4|.
CASSFGQNLNEKLFF
TGCGCCAGCAGCTTTGGACAGAACCTTAATGAAAAACTGTTTTTT
>TRBD1|TRBV11-3|TRBJ1-6|few
CASSLNTGAGSPLHF
TGTGCCAGCAGCTTGAATACAGGGGCGGGGTCACCCCTCCACTTT
>.|TRBV4-1|TRBJ1-4|.
CASSQAQLEKLFF
TGCGCCAGCAGCCAAGCACAGCTTGAAAAACTGTTTTTT
>.|TRBV18|TRBJ2-3|.
CASSPSGTDTDTQYF
TGTGCCAGCTCACCATCCGGGACGGACACAGATACGCAGTATTTT
>.|TRBV5-4|TRBJ2-3|.
CASSFQLAPSTDTQYF
TGTGCCAGCAGCTTCCAACTAGCTCCGAGCACAGATACGCAGTATTTT
>.|TRBV12-5|TRBJ2-7|.
CASGYDLQPLYF
TGTGCTAGTGGTTATGACCTTCAACCCCTGTACTTC
>.|TRBV9|TRBJ2-1|.
CASSVARGAPGEQFF
TGTGCCAGCAGCGTAGCTAGGGGAGCGCCCGGTGAGCAGTTCTTC
>.|TRBV9|TRBJ1-1|few
CASSVVRGSFTEAFF
TGTGCCAGCAGCGTAGTAAGGGGGAGCTTCACTGAAGCTTTCTTT
>.|TRBV7-9|TRBJ1-2|few
CASSLGMGQNGYTF
TGTGCCAGCAGCTTGGGGATGGGTCAAAATGGCTACACCTTC
>TRBD1|TRBV7-7|TRBJ2-2|many
CASSSNRGGTGELFF
TGTGCCAGCAGCTCCAACAGGGGCGGCACCGGGGAGCTGTTTTTT
>.|TRBV18|TRBJ1-6|.
CASSSDRKNSPLHF
TGTGCCAGCTCATCGGACAGAAAGAATTCACCCCTCCACTTT
>.|TRBV6-2/TRBV6-3|TRBJ1-5|many
CASSYSIPNQPQHF
TGTGCCAGCAGTTACTCCATACCCAATCAGCCCCAGCATTTT
>TRBD2|TRBV4-1|TRBJ2-7|.
CASSPGGLAARWEQYF
TGCGCCAGCAGCCCGGGGGGGCTAGCGGCCCGCTGGGAGCAGTACTTC